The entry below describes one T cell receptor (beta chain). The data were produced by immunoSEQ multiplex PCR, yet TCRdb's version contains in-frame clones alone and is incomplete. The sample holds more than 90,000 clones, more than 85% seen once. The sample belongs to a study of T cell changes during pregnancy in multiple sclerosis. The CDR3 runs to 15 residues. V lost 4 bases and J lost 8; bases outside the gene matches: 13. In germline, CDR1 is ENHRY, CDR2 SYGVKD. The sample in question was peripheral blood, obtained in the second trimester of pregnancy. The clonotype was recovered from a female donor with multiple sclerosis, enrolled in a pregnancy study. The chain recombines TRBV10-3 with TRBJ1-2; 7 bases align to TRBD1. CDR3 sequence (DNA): TGTGCCATCAGTGTAAACGACCAGGGGGTATGGGGCTACACCTTC. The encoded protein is CAISVNDQGVWGYTF.